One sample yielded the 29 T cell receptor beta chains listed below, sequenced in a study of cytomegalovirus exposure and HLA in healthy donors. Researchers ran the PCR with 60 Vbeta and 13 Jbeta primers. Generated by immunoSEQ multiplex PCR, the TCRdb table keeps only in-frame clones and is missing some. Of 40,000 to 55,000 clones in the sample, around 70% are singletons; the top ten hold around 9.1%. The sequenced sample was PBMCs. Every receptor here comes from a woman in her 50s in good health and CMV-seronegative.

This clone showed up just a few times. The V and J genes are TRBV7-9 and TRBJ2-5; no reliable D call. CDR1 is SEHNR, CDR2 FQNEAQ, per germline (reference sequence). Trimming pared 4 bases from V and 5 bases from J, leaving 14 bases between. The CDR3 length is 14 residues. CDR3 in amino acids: CASSYPTRSETQYF. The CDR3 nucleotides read TGTGCCAGCAGCTACCCGACTCGCTCGGAGACCCAGTACTTC.

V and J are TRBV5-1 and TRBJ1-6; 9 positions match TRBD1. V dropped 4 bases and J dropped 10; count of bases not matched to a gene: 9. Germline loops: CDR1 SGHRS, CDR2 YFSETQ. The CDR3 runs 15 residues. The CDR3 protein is CASSGDRAELSPLHF. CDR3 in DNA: TGCGCCAGCAGCGGGGACAGGGCGGAACTCTCACCCCTCCACTTT.

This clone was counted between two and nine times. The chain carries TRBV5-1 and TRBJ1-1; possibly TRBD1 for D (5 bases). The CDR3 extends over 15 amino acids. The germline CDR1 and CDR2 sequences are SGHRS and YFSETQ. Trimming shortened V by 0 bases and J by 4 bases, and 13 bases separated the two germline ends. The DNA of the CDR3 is TGCGCCAGCAGCTTGGACCAGGGTGTCGGCACTGAAGCTTTCTTT. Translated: CASSLDQGVGTEAFF.

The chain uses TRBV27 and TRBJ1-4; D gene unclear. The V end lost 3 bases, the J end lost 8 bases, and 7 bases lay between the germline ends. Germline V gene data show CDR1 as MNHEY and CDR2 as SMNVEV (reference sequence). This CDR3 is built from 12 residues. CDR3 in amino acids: CASSFSGEKLFF. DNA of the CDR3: TGTGCCAGCAGTTTCTCCGGGGAAAAACTGTTTTTT.

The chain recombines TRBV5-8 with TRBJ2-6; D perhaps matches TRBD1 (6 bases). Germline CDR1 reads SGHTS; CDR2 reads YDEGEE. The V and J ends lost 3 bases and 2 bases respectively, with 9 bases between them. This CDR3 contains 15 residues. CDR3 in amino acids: CASSSRQAGANVLTF. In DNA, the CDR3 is TGTGCCAGCAGCTCCAGACAGGCTGGGGCCAACGTCCTGACTTTC.

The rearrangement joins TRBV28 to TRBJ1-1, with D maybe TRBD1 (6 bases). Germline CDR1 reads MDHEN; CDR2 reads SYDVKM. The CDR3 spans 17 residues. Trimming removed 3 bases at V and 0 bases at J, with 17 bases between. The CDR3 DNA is TGTGCCAGCAGTTTCCGATCCCCCACAGGGATGAACACTGAAGCTTTCTTT. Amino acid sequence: CASSFRSPTGMNTEAFF.

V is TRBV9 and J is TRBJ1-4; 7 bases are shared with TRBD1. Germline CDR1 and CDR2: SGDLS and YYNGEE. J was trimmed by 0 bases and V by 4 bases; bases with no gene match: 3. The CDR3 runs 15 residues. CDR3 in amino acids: CASSPGTATNEKLFF. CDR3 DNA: TGTGCCAGCAGCCCCGGGACAGCAACTAATGAAAAACTGTTTTTT. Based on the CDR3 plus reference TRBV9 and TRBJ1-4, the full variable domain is DSGVTQTPKHLITATGQRVTLRCSPRSGDLSVYWYQQSLDQGLQFLIQYYNGEERAKGNILERFSAQQFPDLHSELNLSSLELGDSALYFCASSPGTATNEKLFFGSGTQLSVL.

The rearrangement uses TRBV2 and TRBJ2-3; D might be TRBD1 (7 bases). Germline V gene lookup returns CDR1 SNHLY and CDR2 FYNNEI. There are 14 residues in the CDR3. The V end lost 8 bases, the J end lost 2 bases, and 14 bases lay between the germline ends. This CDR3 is CASGGTVATDTQYF. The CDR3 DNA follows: TGTGCCAGCGGAGGGACAGTCGCCACAGATACGCAGTATTTT.

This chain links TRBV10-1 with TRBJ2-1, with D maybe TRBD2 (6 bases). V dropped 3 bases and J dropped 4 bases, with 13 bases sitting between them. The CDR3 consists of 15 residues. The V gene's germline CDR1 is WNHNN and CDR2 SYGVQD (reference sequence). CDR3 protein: CASSEGEAGYNEQFF. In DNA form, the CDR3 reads TGCGCCAGCAGTGAAGGGGAGGCGGGTTACAATGAGCAGTTCTTC.

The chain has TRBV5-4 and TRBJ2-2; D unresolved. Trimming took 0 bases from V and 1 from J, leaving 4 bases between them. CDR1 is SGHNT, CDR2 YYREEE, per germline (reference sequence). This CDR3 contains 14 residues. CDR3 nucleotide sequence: TGTGCCAGCAGCTTGGCGGGGAACACCGGGGAGCTGTTTTTT. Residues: CASSLAGNTGELFF.

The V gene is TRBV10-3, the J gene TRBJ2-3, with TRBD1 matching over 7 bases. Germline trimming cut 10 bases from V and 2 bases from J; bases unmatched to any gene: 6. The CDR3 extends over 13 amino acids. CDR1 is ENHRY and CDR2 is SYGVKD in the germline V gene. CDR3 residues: CATRQGTTDTQYF. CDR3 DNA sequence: TGTGCCACCCGACAGGGCACCACAGATACGCAGTATTTT.

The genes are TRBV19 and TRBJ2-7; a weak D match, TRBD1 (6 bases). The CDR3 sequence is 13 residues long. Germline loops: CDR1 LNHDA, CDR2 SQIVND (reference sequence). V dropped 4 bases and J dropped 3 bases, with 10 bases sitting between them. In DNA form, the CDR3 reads TGTGCCAGTAGTAGGACAGCTCGCTACGAGCAGTACTTC. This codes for CASSRTARYEQYF.

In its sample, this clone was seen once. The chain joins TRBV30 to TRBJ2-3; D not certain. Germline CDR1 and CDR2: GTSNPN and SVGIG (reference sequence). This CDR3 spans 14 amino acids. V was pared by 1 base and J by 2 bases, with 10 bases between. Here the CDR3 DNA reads TGTGCCTGGAGTGACTTGAGTCCCACAGATACGCAGTATTTT. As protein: CAWSDLSPTDTQYF.

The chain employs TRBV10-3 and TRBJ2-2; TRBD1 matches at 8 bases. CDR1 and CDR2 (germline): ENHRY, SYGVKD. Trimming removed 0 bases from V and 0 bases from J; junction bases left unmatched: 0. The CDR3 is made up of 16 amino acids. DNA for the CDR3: TGTGCCATCAGTGAGTCGGACAGGGCGAACACCGGGGAGCTGTTTTTT. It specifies CAISESDRANTGELFF.

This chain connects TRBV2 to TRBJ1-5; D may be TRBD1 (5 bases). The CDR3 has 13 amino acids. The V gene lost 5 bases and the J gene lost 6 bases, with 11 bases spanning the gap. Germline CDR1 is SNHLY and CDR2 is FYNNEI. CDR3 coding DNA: TGTGCCAGCAGTCAAAACGGGGGTCAGCCCCAGCATTTT. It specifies CASSQNGGQPQHF.

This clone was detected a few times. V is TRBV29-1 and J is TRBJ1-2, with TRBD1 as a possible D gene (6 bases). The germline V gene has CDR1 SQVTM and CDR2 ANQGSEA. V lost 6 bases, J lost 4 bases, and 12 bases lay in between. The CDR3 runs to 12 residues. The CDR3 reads CSVTDRLYGYTF. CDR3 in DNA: TGCAGCGTAACGGACAGACTCTATGGCTACACCTTC.

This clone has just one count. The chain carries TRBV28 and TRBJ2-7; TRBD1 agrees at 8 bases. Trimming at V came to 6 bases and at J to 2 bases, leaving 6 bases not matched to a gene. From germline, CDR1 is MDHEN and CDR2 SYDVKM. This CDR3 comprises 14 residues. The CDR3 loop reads CASSQTGATYEQYF. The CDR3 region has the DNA TGTGCCAGCAGCCAGACAGGGGCCACCTACGAGCAGTACTTC.

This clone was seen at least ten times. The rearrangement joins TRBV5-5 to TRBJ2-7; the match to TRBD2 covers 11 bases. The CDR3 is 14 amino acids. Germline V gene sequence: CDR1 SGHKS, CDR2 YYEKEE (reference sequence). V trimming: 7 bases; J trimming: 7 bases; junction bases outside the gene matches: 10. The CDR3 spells CASSLAGGAQEQYF. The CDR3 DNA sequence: TGTGCCAGCTCCTTAGCGGGAGGGGCACAGGAGCAGTACTTC.

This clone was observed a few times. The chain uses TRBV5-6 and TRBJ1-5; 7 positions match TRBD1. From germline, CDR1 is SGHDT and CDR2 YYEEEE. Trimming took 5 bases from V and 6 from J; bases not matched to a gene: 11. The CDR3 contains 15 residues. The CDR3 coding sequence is TGTGCCAGCAGTCAGAGACAGGGAAGGGCTCAGCCCCAGCATTTT. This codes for CASSQRQGRAQPQHF.

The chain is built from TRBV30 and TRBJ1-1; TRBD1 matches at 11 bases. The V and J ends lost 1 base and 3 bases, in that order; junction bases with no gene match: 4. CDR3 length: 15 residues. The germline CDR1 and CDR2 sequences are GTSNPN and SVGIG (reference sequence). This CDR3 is CAWSAGQGGDTEAFF. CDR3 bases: TGTGCCTGGAGTGCGGGACAGGGGGGAGACACTGAAGCTTTCTTT.

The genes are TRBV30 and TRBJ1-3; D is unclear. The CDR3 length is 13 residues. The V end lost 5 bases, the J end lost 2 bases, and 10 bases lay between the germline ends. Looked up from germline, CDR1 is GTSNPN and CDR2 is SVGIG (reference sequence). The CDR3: CAWSWTPGNTIYF. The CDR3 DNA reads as TGTGCCTGGTCCTGGACTCCTGGAAACACCATATATTTT.

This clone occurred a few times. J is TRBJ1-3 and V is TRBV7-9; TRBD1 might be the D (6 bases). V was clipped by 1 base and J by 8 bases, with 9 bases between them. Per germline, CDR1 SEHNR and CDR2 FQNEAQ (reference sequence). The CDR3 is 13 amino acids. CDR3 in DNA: TGTGCCAGCAGCTTAGTGGCAGGGGACACCATATATTTT. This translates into CASSLVAGDTIYF.

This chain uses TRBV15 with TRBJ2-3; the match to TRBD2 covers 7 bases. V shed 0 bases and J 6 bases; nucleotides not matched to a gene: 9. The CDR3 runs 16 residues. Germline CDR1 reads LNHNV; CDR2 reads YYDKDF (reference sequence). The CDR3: CATSRDLAGAVDTQYF. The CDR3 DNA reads TGTGCCACCAGCAGAGATCTGGCGGGAGCTGTCGATACGCAGTATTTT.

The CDR3 bases are TGTGCCAGCAGTTACTCGAACGCGGGAACCTACGAGCAGTACTTC. Amino acids: CASSYSNAGTYEQYF. The chain couples TRBV6-5 to TRBJ2-7, with D maybe TRBD2 (6 bases). Per the germline V gene, CDR1 is MNHEY and CDR2 is SVGAGI. The CDR3 contains 15 residues. Trimming stripped 0 bases from V and 2 bases from J, with 11 bases between.

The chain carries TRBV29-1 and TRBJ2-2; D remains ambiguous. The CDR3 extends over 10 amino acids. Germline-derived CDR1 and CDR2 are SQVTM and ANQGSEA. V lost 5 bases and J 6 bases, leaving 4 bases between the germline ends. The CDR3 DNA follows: TGCAGCGTTAGAGCCGGGGAGCTGTTTTTT. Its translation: CSVRAGELFF.

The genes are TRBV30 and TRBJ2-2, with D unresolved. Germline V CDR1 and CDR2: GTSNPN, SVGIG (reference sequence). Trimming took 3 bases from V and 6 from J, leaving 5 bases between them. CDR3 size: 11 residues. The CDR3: CAWSFAGELFF. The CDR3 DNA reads TGTGCCTGGAGCTTTGCCGGGGAGCTGTTTTTT.

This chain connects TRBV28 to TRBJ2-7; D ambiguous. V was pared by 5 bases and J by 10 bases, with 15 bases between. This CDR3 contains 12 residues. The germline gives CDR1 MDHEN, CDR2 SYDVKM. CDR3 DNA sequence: TGTGCCAGCAGTCCTACAAGACAAGATCAGTACTTC. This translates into CASSPTRQDQYF.

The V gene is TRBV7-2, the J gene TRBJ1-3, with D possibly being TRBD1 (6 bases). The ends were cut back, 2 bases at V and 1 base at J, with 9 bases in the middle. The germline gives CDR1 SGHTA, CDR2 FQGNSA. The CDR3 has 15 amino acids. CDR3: CASSLMGASGNTIYF. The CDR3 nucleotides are TGTGCCAGCAGCTTAATGGGGGCTTCTGGAAACACCATATATTTT.

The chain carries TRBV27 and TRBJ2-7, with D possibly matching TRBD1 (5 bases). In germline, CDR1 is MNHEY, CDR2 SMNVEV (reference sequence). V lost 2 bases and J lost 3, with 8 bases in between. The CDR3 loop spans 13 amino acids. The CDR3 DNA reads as TGTGCCAGCAGTTTAATTCAGGGCTACGAGCAGTACTTC. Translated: CASSLIQGYEQYF.